This T cell receptor beta chain was recorded in a study of blood T cell repertoires in COVID-19. Across the whole study: Acute and convalescent COVID-19 samples came from the United States, Italy and Spain. T cells, B-cell-depleted T cells, or PBMCs supplied cDNA or gDNA.

Authors' methods: By means of reference gene primer amplification, nucleated cell counts were estimated. TCRdb's table, derived via immunoSEQ multiplex PCR, lists solely in-frame clones and lacks some. V, J and clone size derive from that table, while D and trimming were established from the DNA sequence. The table lists hundreds of thousands of clones, 91% of them singletons. Germline V CDR1 and CDR2: SGHDT, YYEEEE. V was pared by 4 bases and J by 5 bases, with 3 bases of the junction left unmatched. The CDR3 is made up of 15 amino acids. V gene TRBV5-6 combines with J gene TRBJ2-1; 13 nucleotides line up with TRBD2. Material: peripheral blood. The receptor comes from a woman younger than 30 who had recovered from COVID-19. DNA for the CDR3: TGTGCCAGCAGCCCGGGACTAGCGGGGCACAATGAGCAGTTCTTC. Its protein product is CASSPGLAGHNEQFF.